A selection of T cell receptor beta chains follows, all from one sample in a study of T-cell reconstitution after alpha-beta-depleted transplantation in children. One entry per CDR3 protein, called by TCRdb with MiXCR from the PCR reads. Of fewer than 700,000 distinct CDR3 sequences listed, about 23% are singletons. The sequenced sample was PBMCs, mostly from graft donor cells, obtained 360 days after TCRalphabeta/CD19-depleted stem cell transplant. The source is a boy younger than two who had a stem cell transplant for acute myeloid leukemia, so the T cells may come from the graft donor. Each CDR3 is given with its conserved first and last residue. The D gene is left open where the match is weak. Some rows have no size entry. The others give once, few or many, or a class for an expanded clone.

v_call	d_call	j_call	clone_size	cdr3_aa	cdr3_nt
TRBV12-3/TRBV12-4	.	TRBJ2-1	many	CASTRPGHNEQFF	TGTGCCAGCACCCGGCCGGGGCACAATGAGCAGTTCTTC
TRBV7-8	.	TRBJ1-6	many	CASSLGRGSSYNSPLHF	TGTGCCAGCAGCTTAGGCCGGGGCAGCTCCTATAATTCACCCCTCCACTTT
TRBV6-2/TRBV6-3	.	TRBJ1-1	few	CASSAPPYTEAFF	TGTGCCAGCAGCGCACCCCCTTACACTGAAGCTTTCTTT
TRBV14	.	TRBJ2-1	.	CASSQETGITYNEQFF	TGTGCCAGCAGCCAAGAAACAGGGATAACCTACAATGAGCAGTTCTTC
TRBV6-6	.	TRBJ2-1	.	CASSYKGSEQFF	TGTGCCAGCAGTTATAAGGGGAGCGAGCAGTTCTTC
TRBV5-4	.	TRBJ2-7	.	CASSFSGYYEQYF	TGTGCCAGCAGCTTCTCAGGATACTACGAGCAGTACTTC
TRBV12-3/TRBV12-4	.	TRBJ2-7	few	CASSLNPPDTHYEQYF	TGTGCCAGCAGTTTAAACCCGCCAGACACACACTACGAGCAGTACTTC
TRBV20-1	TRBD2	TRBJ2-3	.	CSATLAGYTTDTQYF	TGCAGTGCTACCCTAGCGGGGTACACCACAGATACGCAGTATTTT
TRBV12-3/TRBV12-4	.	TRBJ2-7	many	CASSPPQRLHEQYF	TGTGCCAGCAGCCCCCCCCAAAGGCTCCACGAGCAGTACTTC
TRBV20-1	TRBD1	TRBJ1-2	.	CSAPDRGPYGYTF	TGCAGTGCCCCGGACAGGGGGCCCTATGGCTACACCTTC
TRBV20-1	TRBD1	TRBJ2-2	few	CSARDPGTGITGELFF	TGCAGTGCTAGAGATCCCGGGACAGGGATAACCGGGGAGCTGTTTTTT
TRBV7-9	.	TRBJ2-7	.	CASSPRWAGMNEQYF	TGTGCCAGCAGCCCCAGGTGGGCCGGGATGAACGAGCAGTACTTC
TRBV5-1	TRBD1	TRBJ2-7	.	CASSQTGGTATYEQYF	TGCGCCAGCAGCCAGACAGGGGGCACTGCTACCTACGAGCAGTACTTC